The present TCR beta chain was sequenced within a study of T cell changes during pregnancy in multiple sclerosis. Only in-frame clones appear in the TCRdb table, and some are missing; sequencing was by immunoSEQ multiplex PCR. Of tens of thousands of clones in the sample, about 90% are singletons; the top ten hold 4.7%. Germline values: CDR1 GTSNPN, CDR2 SVGIG (reference sequence). The CDR3 spans 13 residues. After removal of 5 bases from V and 4 bases from J, the junction contained 5 bases not matched to a gene. This material consisted of peripheral blood, taken in the second trimester of pregnancy. The sequence was collected from a female donor in good health, enrolled as a control in a pregnancy study. The chain recombines TRBV30 with TRBJ2-7; 10 nucleotides match TRBD1. CDR3 sequence reads: CAWAGTGAYEQYF. As DNA, the CDR3 is TGTGCCTGGGCCGGGACAGGGGCTTACGAGCAGTACTTC.